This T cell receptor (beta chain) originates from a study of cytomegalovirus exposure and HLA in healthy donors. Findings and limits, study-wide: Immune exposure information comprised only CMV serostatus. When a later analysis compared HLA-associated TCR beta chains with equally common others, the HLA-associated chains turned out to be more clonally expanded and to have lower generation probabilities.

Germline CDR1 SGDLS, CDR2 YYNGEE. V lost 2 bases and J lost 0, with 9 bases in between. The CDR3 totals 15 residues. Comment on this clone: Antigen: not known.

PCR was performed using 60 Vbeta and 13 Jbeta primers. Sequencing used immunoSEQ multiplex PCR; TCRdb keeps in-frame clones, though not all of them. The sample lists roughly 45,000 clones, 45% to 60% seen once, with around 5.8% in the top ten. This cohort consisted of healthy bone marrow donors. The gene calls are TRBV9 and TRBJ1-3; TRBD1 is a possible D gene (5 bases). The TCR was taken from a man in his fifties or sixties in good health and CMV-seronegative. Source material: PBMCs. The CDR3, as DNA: TGTGCCAGCAGCGTGACAGTGAGCTCTGGAAACACCATATATTTT. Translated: CASSVTVSSGNTIYF.